This T cell receptor beta chain originates from a study of cytomegalovirus exposure and HLA in healthy donors. The CDR3 runs 14 residues. Germline CDR1 reads MNHEY; CDR2 reads SMNVEV (reference sequence). Trimming cost V 6 bases and J 2 bases, with 10 bases left between them. Researchers ran the PCR with 60 Vbeta and 13 Jbeta primers. TCRdb's table, derived via immunoSEQ multiplex PCR, lists solely in-frame clones and lacks some. Here the sample spans around 100,000 clones, 74% being singletons. Note on this clone: Its antigen is as yet unknown.

Study conclusions and caveats: Per published accounts, TCR beta sequences correctly predicted the HLA-A and HLA-B alleles of most subjects. Per a later analysis, fewer than 20,000 TCR beta sequences showed association with HLA alleles at 0.05 false discovery rate.

The source of this sequence is a woman aged 35 to 49 in good health and CMV-seropositive. Sequencing used PBMCs. The V gene is TRBV27, the J gene TRBJ1-4; D not certain. CDR3 sequence reads: CASSALWTNEKLFF. The CDR3, as DNA: TGTGCCAGCAGCGCGTTGTGGACTAATGAAAAACTGTTTTTT.